This T cell receptor beta chain was identified in a study of cytomegalovirus exposure and HLA in healthy donors (dated by TCRdb to the late 2010s). With regard to the full study: An earlier analysis of some 600 of the donors reported 250 to 300 Gb of sequence data and approximately 120 million unique TCR beta sequences obtained from about 179 million T cells. An earlier analysis of a few hundred of the donors applied high-throughput TCR beta sequencing to assess whether each TCR beta V gene segment acted as functional or pseudogenic. Typing coverage varied by locus: roughly 620-640 donors for A, B, C, DRB1 and DQB1; approximately 500 for DQA1; around 570 for DPA1; around 490 for DPB1. Roughly five DR-DQ haplotypes were handled as single units for association and clustering because linkage in the cohort was strong. Among the roughly 400 genotyped donors, around 81% belonged to the genetic ancestry cluster associated with self-reported Caucasian donors. Every discovery cohort repertoire had been produced on one sequencing platform. In the later analysis, no new phenotypic data were used to find candidate immune exposures; instead, reliance was placed on TCR beta sequences and their occurrence across donors. Donor age, sex, ethnicity and CMV serostatus were compiled together with the repertoire data. Both class I and class II loci were covered by HLA typing, at four-digit resolution. A later analysis re-analyzed previously published TCR beta repertoires from 666 donors and added high-resolution HLA genotyping to study TCR occurrence patterns. Approximately 300 gigabases of sequencing data and approximately 92 million unique TCR sequences made up an early release that covered some 640 HLA-typed donors. A later genetic analysis took genome-wide SNP genotypes for about 55% of the 666 donors and used that subset as a discovery cohort. The T cell repertoires of under 750 subjects were profiled by immunosequencing and related to cytomegalovirus serostatus. A separate validation cohort of about 110 different subjects was used in addition to the roughly 670-subject first cohort. To predict cytomegalovirus infection status, the study combined high-throughput TCR immunosequencing, statistical association of individual TCRs with disease status, and machine learning. The aim of the study was to test whether cataloging public T cell receptors could identify signatures of past pathogen exposure. On average, roughly 250,000 unique TCR beta nucleotide sequences were sequenced per donor among a few hundred genotyped donors of the cohort, with roughly 18% of those sequences being non-productive. General study outcomes and caveats: A later analysis found that TCR association rates varied across HLA loci, with DRB1 alleles showing the most associated TCRs and HLA-C alleles the fewest. The classifier was reported to diagnose cytomegalovirus status with high specificity and sensitivity in both the original and validation cohorts. For the cohort, immune exposure information was limited to CMV serostatus. According to a later analysis, parvovirus B19, influenza, CMV and Epstein-Barr virus appeared linked to several top co-occurrence clusters. V-gene and J-gene trimming of TCR beta chains was associated with a missense DCLRE1C variant in a later genetic analysis, and the association was replicated in an independent cohort. A later genetic analysis reported fewer N-insertions in productive TCRs among donors in an Asian-associated ancestry cluster than the roughly 650-donor mean. Because HLA typing was unavailable for some donors at each locus, only the typed subset was used in association tests. At a false discovery rate of 0.05, a later analysis linked about 16,000 TCR beta sequences to specific HLA alleles. A cluster of highly shared sequence variants was judged likely to represent a technical artifact of the sequencing pipeline. The 87-base-pair reads could not distinguish some IMGT-functional V segments, including TRBV6-2 and TRBV6-3, so those segments were excluded. It was suggested by the authors that the approach could potentially be generalized to other disease states and immunological phenotypes. The earlier analysis of fewer than 750 of the donors excluded roughly 16 rarely observed V segments, including chromosome 9 orphons, because counts were too low. Only TCR beta chains were sequenced in this cohort, and the absence of alpha or paired-chain data limited detectable features. The study gave a list of 150 to 200 TCR beta chains associated with cytomegalovirus. Most CMV-associated TCR beta chains appeared to be HLA-restricted in a later analysis, and the HLA associations seemed to be driven largely by CMV exposure. Three of the identified cytomegalovirus-associated TCR beta chains were confirmed in vitro to be specific for cytomegalovirus antigens. The presence/absence analyses assumed that sequencing depth was roughly uniform across donors, and that assumption may not be true. An earlier analysis of approximately 540 of the donors showed that most TCR beta V segments appeared in productive rearrangements either about 90% or about 30% of the time, which broadly matched IMGT annotations. Strong co-occurrence of HLA alleles, especially DR and DQ, made assigning TCR associations to individual alleles difficult. Most TCR sequences were seen in very few donors, while some public TCRs were found in many individuals. A further reported finding was that TCR beta sequences accurately predicted the HLA-A and HLA-B alleles for most subjects in the first cohort. Correlated functional status among segregating V segments might reflect linkage disequilibrium, but an unknown experimental factor could not be ruled out. In a later analysis, HLA-associated TCR beta chains showed more clonal expansion and lower generation probabilities than non-associated chains that were equally common.

The cohort comprised 550 to 700 healthy bone marrow donors. At the time of sampling, every cohort member was nominally healthy, though immune exposures that went unrecorded were likely present. The donor tested CMV seronegative, placing the donor among the 352 seronegative members of the cohort. Every donor gave a peripheral blood sample, and the peripheral blood mononuclear cells from that sample were used for TCR beta sequencing. The Qiagen DNeasy Blood Extraction Kit was used to extract genomic DNA from the blood cell samples. Including the terminal cysteine and phenylalanine, the CDR3 comprises 14 residues. Only the CDR3 part of the read is kept: 42 bases, read in frame from the first base. The germline V gene supplies CDR1 SGHTA and CDR2 FQGTGA. Trimming costs V 4 bases and J 5 bases, and their ends lie 14 bases apart. The receptor library was made with the immunoSEQ multiplex PCR assay. For the multiplex PCR, a mixture combining 60 forward primers for TCR Vbeta segments and 13 reverse primers for TCR Jbeta segments was used. The CDR3 region of rearranged TCR beta genes was amplified from genomic DNA with a multiplex PCR assay. The amplified TCR beta libraries were sequenced on the Illumina HiSeq System as 87-base-pair reads. The original pipeline was this. A later analysis counted approximately 74 million unique TCR beta chains across the roughly 700 repertoires, and some 12 million of these chains were shared by at least two donors. To remove PCR and sequencing errors, raw reads were error-corrected and collapsed into unique sequences using a nearest-neighbor algorithm that merged closely related sequences. Alignment of CDR3 sequences to IMGT reference sequences was used to assign V, D and J gene segments. For a sequence to be retained, at least a six-nucleotide match to both a V gene segment and a J gene segment was required. A rearrangement was called productive if the CDR3 had no stop codons and remained in frame with V and J, and every other rearrangement was called non-productive. Following IMGT convention, CDR3 was defined as the stretch from the second conserved V-encoded cysteine to the conserved J-encoded phenylalanine. The earlier analysis of a few hundred of the donors excluded any sequence lacking an unambiguous match to a single V gene segment. In an earlier analysis of a few hundred of the donors, V segments were called functional above 56.7% productive rearrangements and were called segregating when the between-donor standard deviation exceeded 5%. To diagnose cytomegalovirus status from the catalog of TCR beta chain sequences, a statistical classification framework was built. A later analysis assigned V and J genes by comparing TCR nucleotide sequences with IMGT/GENE-DB human TR gene sequences. Using the TCRdist pipeline, a later analysis assigned CDR3 sequences along with most-parsimonious VDJ recombination scenarios. In a later analysis, every TCR beta chain was defined by the combination of its CDR3 amino acid sequence and its V-gene family, and reads without a unique V-gene family were dropped. To address suspected cross-contamination and a sequencing artifact, a later analysis removed several hundred highly shared, low-generation-probability nucleotide sequences. In a later analysis, a clonal expansion index was calculated for each public chain from normalized within-repertoire ranks of inferred template counts. In a later analysis, generation probabilities were computed with a VDJ recombination model fitted to out-of-frame rearrangements, and the resulting probabilities were checked against IGoR. In a later analysis, hypergeometric tests were used to score TCR-TCR, TCR-HLA and TCR-CMV co-occurrence, with a repertoire-size bias correction applied to TCR pairs. In a later analysis, false discovery rates were estimated by permuting HLA or CMV assignments 20 times. A later analysis grouped co-occurring TCRs with DBSCAN, adding TCRdist sequence similarity when clustering within HLA-allele-positive subsets. Repertoires with fewer than 30,000 or more than 120,000 public chains, plus five repertoires with anomalous nucleotide sharing, were excluded from co-occurrence clustering. This is the immuneACCESS table as TCRdb keeps it, with only in-frame sequences that have V and J called. A part of the clones is gone; compared with another copy, unresolved V genes explain less than half, and the rest is unexplained. V and J calls and clone size are those listed in that table; D and trimming were worked out from the DNA. The record for this sample contains 150,000 to 200,000 clones. The ten largest account for 5.5% to 7.5% of the sample.

About this clone: The target of this receptor is not known.

The sequence was collected from a man aged 30 to 39 in good health and CMV-seronegative. Sequences were obtained from PBMCs. The sequence links TRBV7-3 to TRBJ2-5, with a weak D call of TRBD2 (6 bases match). The DNA sequence reads TGTGCCAGCAGCTACTCAACTAGCCCGGAGACCCAGTACTTC. Its protein product is CASSYSTSPETQYF.